These T cell receptor beta chains were read from a single sample in a study of blood T cell repertoires in COVID-19. TCRdb's table, derived via immunoSEQ multiplex PCR, lists solely in-frame clones and lacks some. The sample consists of roughly 98,000 clones, approximately 92% of them appearing once. What was sequenced was peripheral blood. These receptors all stem from a woman aged 60-75 years with active COVID-19. Both conserved end residues are trimmed from each CDR3. A D gene is named only where the DNA matches it firmly. The listing skips clone size in some rows; elsewhere it reads once, few, many or a size class.

v_gene: TRBV28
d_gene: TRBD2
abundance: .
CDR3aa: ASSPAAGGSTLEQY

v_gene: TRBV30
d_gene: TRBD2
abundance: .
CDR3aa: AWSLAGGRTGELF

v_gene: TRBV19
d_gene: .
abundance: .
CDR3aa: ASGEGGPQH

v_gene: TRBV30
d_gene: .
abundance: .
CDR3aa: AWSVRLNTEAF

v_gene: TRBV7-8
d_gene: .
abundance: once
CDR3aa: ASSLRDTLSGEQY

v_gene: TRBV5-1
d_gene: TRBD2
abundance: .
CDR3aa: ASRDTLSLAGKNEQF

v_gene: TRBV5-1
d_gene: TRBD1
abundance: once
CDR3aa: ASSPVPGQGRDTEAF

v_gene: TRBV10-2
d_gene: .
abundance: .
CDR3aa: ASRIPGSNYGYT

v_gene: TRBV5-1
d_gene: TRBD2
abundance: .
CDR3aa: ASSPAGAGGAYNEQF

v_gene: TRBV2
d_gene: TRBD2
abundance: .
CDR3aa: ASSARLARTYNEQF

v_gene: TRBV2
d_gene: TRBD1
abundance: .
CDR3aa: ASSERTGSNEQF

v_gene: TRBV11-2
d_gene: .
abundance: .
CDR3aa: ASSSSLLEVAGELF

v_gene: TRBV6-6
d_gene: .
abundance: .
CDR3aa: ASMQGAQDYGYT

v_gene: TRBV11-3
d_gene: TRBD2
abundance: .
CDR3aa: ASSLAGLALTDTQY

v_gene: TRBV3-1/TRBV3-2
d_gene: .
abundance: once
CDR3aa: ASSPPGSSQTGELF

v_gene: TRBV5-5
d_gene: TRBD2
abundance: .
CDR3aa: ASSVLAGGYPYEQY

v_gene: TRBV4-3
d_gene: .
abundance: .
CDR3aa: ASSQGGTDLSYEQY

v_gene: TRBV10-1
d_gene: TRBD1
abundance: .
CDR3aa: ASSGFRDRLYSNQPQH

v_gene: TRBV2
d_gene: .
abundance: .
CDR3aa: ASSPGQSENIQY

v_gene: TRBV2
d_gene: TRBD1
abundance: .
CDR3aa: ASSEDRGGYNEQF

v_gene: TRBV6-6
d_gene: TRBD1
abundance: .
CDR3aa: ASSPIQGADRTYEQY

v_gene: TRBV12-3/TRBV12-4
d_gene: .
abundance: once
CDR3aa: ASSKGIQPQH

v_gene: TRBV5-1
d_gene: .
abundance: .
CDR3aa: ASSPSSAQETQY

v_gene: TRBV18
d_gene: .
abundance: .
CDR3aa: ASSPLRVPDYGYT

v_gene: TRBV18
d_gene: .
abundance: once
CDR3aa: ASSPATRTNEQF

v_gene: TRBV2
d_gene: .
abundance: .
CDR3aa: ASSGRRYNEQF

v_gene: TRBV3-1/TRBV3-2
d_gene: .
abundance: .
CDR3aa: ASSQPMSLRPIAGELF

v_gene: TRBV3-1/TRBV3-2
d_gene: .
abundance: .
CDR3aa: ASSQGGAQNYGYT

v_gene: TRBV10-2
d_gene: .
abundance: few
CDR3aa: ASRGGRAVETQY

v_gene: TRBV12-3/TRBV12-4
d_gene: .
abundance: .
CDR3aa: ASSQQGGYGYT

v_gene: TRBV6-5
d_gene: TRBD2
abundance: .
CDR3aa: ASSYSTSGGQETQY

v_gene: TRBV30
d_gene: TRBD1
abundance: .
CDR3aa: AWHRDRGASGANVLT

v_gene: TRBV15
d_gene: .
abundance: once
CDR3aa: ATSRGVGASYNEQF

v_gene: TRBV5-5
d_gene: .
abundance: .
CDR3aa: ASSLRIQINQPQH

v_gene: TRBV5-1
d_gene: .
abundance: .
CDR3aa: ASSSGGTNEKLF

v_gene: TRBV28
d_gene: TRBD1
abundance: few
CDR3aa: ASSRQTGSIYEQY

v_gene: TRBV2
d_gene: .
abundance: .
CDR3aa: ASSETVINYGYT

v_gene: TRBV11-3
d_gene: .
abundance: .
CDR3aa: ASSLEFRSGDTQY

v_gene: TRBV11-2
d_gene: .
abundance: .
CDR3aa: ASSLVGSNTGELF

v_gene: TRBV7-2
d_gene: .
abundance: .
CDR3aa: ASSLAGRITHNEQF

v_gene: TRBV28
d_gene: .
abundance: .
CDR3aa: ASSLPEISGKQF

v_gene: TRBV9
d_gene: TRBD2
abundance: .
CDR3aa: ASSVLSGGTSFSYNEQF